These 17 T cell receptor beta chains were all obtained from the same sample, sequenced in a study of blood T cell repertoires in COVID-19. Data came from immunoSEQ multiplex PCR; TCRdb stores just in-frame clones and leaves some out. The data show roughly 150,000 clones, approximately 80% seen once. The material sequenced was PBMCs or T cells enriched from blood (not recorded which). The receptors stem from a woman aged 45-65 years who had recovered from COVID-19.

This clone is a singleton in its sample. DNA for the CDR3: TGTGCCAGCAGAAGGGACACGCTTCAAGAGACCCAGTACTTC. This codes for CASRRDTLQETQYF. This chain links TRBV6-5 with TRBJ2-5, with TRBD1 as a possible D gene (6 bases). CDR1 is MNHEY, CDR2 SVGAGI, per germline. This CDR3 is 14 amino acids long. Deletions cut 6 bases from V and 2 bases from J, with 13 bases between.

There are a few counts of this clone. The chain employs TRBV29-1 and TRBJ2-1; 8 positions match TRBD2. This CDR3 region has 13 residues. Trimming removed 5 bases from V and 0 bases from J; junction bases left unmatched: 0. The germline V gene encodes CDR1 SQVTM and CDR2 ANQGSEA. Here the CDR3 reads CSVSGSSYNEQFF. The CDR3 region has the DNA TGCAGCGTTAGCGGGAGCTCCTACAATGAGCAGTTCTTC.

In regard to this clone: Mismatch with germline at one junction end may stem from a read error. The chain employs TRBV5-8 and TRBJ2-7, with TRBD1 identical over 9 bases. Germline CDR1 is SGHTS and CDR2 is YDEGEE. This CDR3 has 13 residues. The CDR3 protein is CASRLDRGHEQYF. As DNA, the CDR3 is TGTGCCAGCAGATTGGACAGGGGCCACGAGCAGTACTTC.

The rearrangement links TRBV5-4 to TRBJ2-1; TRBD2 matches 10 bases. Germline CDR1 SGHNT, CDR2 YYREEE (reference sequence). The CDR3 covers 15 residues. The J segment lost 8 bases and the V segment lost 5 bases, leaving 10 bases of the junction unmatched. CDR3 amino acids: CASRLPGLASHEQFF. The CDR3 nucleotides are TGTGCCAGCAGGCTACCGGGACTAGCGTCCCATGAGCAGTTCTTC.

This chain links TRBV23-1 with TRBJ1-3; D not resolved. TRBV23-1 is treated as an ORF (open reading frame) with a function not yet certain. Between the trimmed V and J ends, which lost 4 bases and 0 bases, there was a span of 13 bases. The CDR3 has 16 residues. CDR3 nucleotides: TGCGCCAGCAGTCTGGGCAGAAGACGCTCTGGAAACACCATATATTTT. Translation gives CASSLGRRRSGNTIYF.

The chain recombines TRBV7-2 with TRBJ1-4; D is perhaps TRBD1 (6 bases). The ends were cut back, 5 bases at V and 0 bases at J, with 16 bases in the middle. Germline CDR1 and CDR2: SGHTA and FQGNSA. CDR3 length equals 17 residues. The CDR3 region is CASSQGSDRATNEKLFF. The CDR3 bases are TGTGCCAGCAGCCAGGGGAGTGATCGTGCAACTAATGAAAAACTGTTTTTT.

The chain links TRBV27 to TRBJ1-6; 8 positions match TRBD1. J lost 9 bases, V lost 6 bases, and 10 bases had no gene match. Germline CDR1 reads MNHEY; CDR2 reads SMNVEV (reference sequence). The CDR3 extends over 15 amino acids. The CDR3 protein is CASRGRTGLSSPLHF. The CDR3 nucleotides read TGTGCCAGCAGAGGGCGGACAGGGTTGAGTTCACCCCTCCACTTT.

The chain has TRBV7-8 and TRBJ1-2; D ambiguous. Germline values: CDR1 SGHVS, CDR2 FQNEAQ. V lost 0 bases and J lost 8, with 7 bases in between. The CDR3 runs to 12 residues. The CDR3 here is CASSLAGEGYTF. CDR3 DNA: TGTGCCAGCAGCTTAGCCGGGGAAGGCTACACCTTC. The full variable domain, its missing parts supplied by reference TRBV7-8 and TRBJ1-2, is GAGVSQSPRYKVAKRGQDVALRCDPISGHVSLFWYQQALGQGPEFLTYFQNEAQLDKSGLPSDRFFAERPEGSVSTLKIQRTQQEDSAVYLCASSLAGEGYTFGSGTRLTVV.

The chain is built from TRBV5-6 and TRBJ2-1; 10 nucleotides align to TRBD1. Germline loops: CDR1 SGHDT, CDR2 YYEEEE. This CDR3 contains 15 residues. The ends lost 8 bases at V and 12 bases at J; junction bases unmatched: 17. As DNA, the CDR3 is TGTGCCAGGAGAAACCGGGACAGGGGTTTACAAGGGCAGTTCTTC. As protein: CARRNRDRGLQGQFF.

This chain links TRBV29-1 with TRBJ1-2; D uncertain. The CDR3 totals 13 residues. Trimming cost V 5 bases and J 0 bases, with 10 bases left between them. Germline CDR1 SQVTM, CDR2 ANQGSEA. Here the CDR3 reads CSVPTPANYGYTF. Here the CDR3 DNA reads TGCAGCGTTCCGACACCCGCTAACTATGGCTACACCTTC.

The rearrangement links TRBV19 to TRBJ1-4; D gene uncertain. The germline CDR1 and CDR2 sequences are LNHDA and SQIVND (reference sequence). The CDR3 is made up of 14 amino acids. V dropped 5 bases and J dropped 5 bases, with 12 bases sitting between them. CDR3 amino acids: CASSRGRLNEKLFF. CDR3 nucleotides: TGTGCCAGTAGTCGCGGCAGACTAAATGAAAAACTGTTTTTT.

J is TRBJ1-2 and V is TRBV20-1; TRBD1 aligns across 7 bases. The V segment lost 3 bases and the J segment 4 bases; nucleotides outside the gene matches: 8. The CDR3 runs to 14 residues. Germline-derived CDR1 and CDR2 are DFQATT and SNEGSKA (reference sequence). The DNA for the CDR3 is TGCAGTGCTAGTGAGACGGGACAGACCTATGGCTACACCTTC. Amino acids: CSASETGQTYGYTF.

V and J are TRBV7-3 and TRBJ2-3; 8 bases line up with TRBD1. CDR1 is SGHTA, CDR2 FQGTGA, per germline. The CDR3 loop spans 13 amino acids. J was trimmed by 4 bases and V by 5 bases; bases with no gene match: 2. The CDR3 DNA sequence: TGTGCCAGCAGCCGGACAGGGTCAGATACGCAGTATTTT. Encoded protein: CASSRTGSDTQYF. Full variable domain (rest looked up from reference TRBV7-3 and TRBJ2-3): GAGVSQTPSNKVTEKGKYVELRCDPISGHTALYWYRQSLGQGPEFLIYFQGTGAADDSGLPNDRFFAVRPEGSVSTLKIQRTERGDSAVYLCASSRTGSDTQYFGPGTRLTVL.

The gene calls are TRBV29-1 and TRBJ1-4; no clear D gene. Germline V CDR1 and CDR2: SQVTM, ANQGSEA. The germline V and J ends were trimmed by 6 bases and 8 bases, with 16 bases remaining between them. The CDR3 loop spans 13 amino acids. The DNA for the CDR3 is TGCAGCGTCTCAGGCCCCCGGAGGGAAAAACTGTTTTTT. Translation: CSVSGPRREKLFF.

CDR3 in DNA: TGTGCCAGCAGCTTGAGACAGGGGTACACTGAAGCTTTCTTT. Translating gives CASSLRQGYTEAFF. The rearrangement links TRBV11-2 to TRBJ1-1; 8 bases match TRBD1. The CDR3 is 14 residues long. After removal of 3 bases from V and 3 bases from J, the junction contained 3 bases not matched to a gene. Germline CDR1 is SGHAT and CDR2 is FQNNGV.

The V gene is TRBV7-2, the J gene TRBJ1-6; a weak D match, TRBD1 (5 bases). The CDR3 has 15 amino acids. Germline CDR1 and CDR2: SGHTA and FQGNSA. V was pared by 2 bases and J by 7 bases, with 12 bases between. This CDR3 reads CASSLTAGPNSPLHF. The CDR3 DNA sequence: TGTGCCAGCAGCTTAACCGCAGGGCCGAATTCACCCCTCCACTTT.

The chain combines TRBV18 with TRBJ1-6, with TRBD1 as a possible D gene (5 bases). V was cut by 3 bases and J by 10 bases, with 19 bases left in between. CDR3 length: 16 amino acids. Germline V CDR1 and CDR2: KGHSH, LQKENI. The CDR3 loop reads CASSPARGGGGSPLHF. The CDR3 DNA sequence: TGTGCCAGCTCACCCGCTCGTGGCGGGGGTGGGTCACCCCTCCACTTT.